A single sample gave rise to the 14 T cell receptor beta chains below, sequenced in a study of T cells in localized non-small cell lung cancer (dated by TCRdb to 2018 to 2020). Libraries came from the immunoSEQ multiplex PCR assay. The source is immuneACCESS, and TCRdb retained only in-frame sequences with V and J called. Part of the clones is not carried over; for the studies checked, unresolved V genes explain less than half of this, and the remainder is unexplained. This sample lists 2,500 to 3,500 clones; around 32% were detected once. The leading ten clones occupy 15% to 20% of the sample. The sequenced sample was lung tumor tissue, obtained before any cancer treatment. All receptors derive from a man aged 40 to 70 with stage III lung adenocarcinoma.

This clone was picked up a small number of times. This chain links TRBV6-8 with TRBJ1-1; no firm D call. CDR3 length: 13 residues. Per germline, CDR1 MNHGY and CDR2 SAAAGT. The V and J ends lost 0 bases and 8 bases respectively, with 10 bases between them. The CDR3 coding sequence is TGTGCCAGCAGTTACTCGGGGTTGTCCGAAGCTTTCTTT. Protein: CASSYSGLSEAFF.

By share, this clone counts as medium-sized. The chain uses TRBV6-8 and TRBJ1-2; possibly TRBD1 for D (6 bases). Germline loops: CDR1 MNHGY, CDR2 SAAAGT. This CDR3 region has 14 residues. V lost 4 bases and J 5 bases, leaving 14 bases between the germline ends. As DNA, the CDR3 is TGTGCCAGCAGTTTGGACAGCTCTCCTTATGGCTACACCTTC. Translated, it gives CASSLDSSPYGYTF.

V is TRBV6-8 and J is TRBJ2-1; D not certain. Germline CDR1 MNHGY, CDR2 SAAAGT. V was clipped by 3 bases and J by 6 bases, with 15 bases between them. The CDR3 contains 15 residues. CDR3 in DNA: TGTGCCAGCAGTTATCTGGTCATGGGGTTCAATGAGCAGTTCTTC. It yields the protein CASSYLVMGFNEQFF.

This clone has more than one count but fewer than ten. V and J are TRBV7-5 and TRBJ1-4; the table calls TRBD1, which could not be checked here. TRBV7-5 is shown as a pseudogene. The CDR3 is 14 residues long. The CDR3 spells CASSFEGVTEKLFF. In DNA, the CDR3 is TGTGCCAGCAGCTTTGAAGGGGTGACTGAAAAACTGTTTTTT.

V and J are TRBV15 and TRBJ1-2, with 9 bases identical to TRBD1. With V trimmed by 5 bases and J by 1 base, 5 bases remained unmatched. CDR3 length: 15 residues. Germline V CDR1 and CDR2: LNHNV, YYDKDF (reference sequence). The CDR3 protein is CATSSNRGLNYGYTF. The CDR3 region has the DNA TGTGCCACCAGCTCAAACAGGGGGCTTAACTATGGCTACACCTTC.

The V call is TRBV28, the J call TRBJ2-7; D may be TRBD2 (5 bases). This CDR3 is 13 amino acids long. Germline values: CDR1 MDHEN, CDR2 SYDVKM. Trimming stripped 2 bases from V and 0 bases from J, with 5 bases between. This CDR3 reads CASSLDYSYEQYF. Written as DNA, the CDR3 is TGTGCCAGCAGTTTAGACTACTCCTACGAGCAGTACTTC.

This clone was seen a handful of times. The V and J genes are TRBV4-1 and TRBJ2-7; D call uncertain. The V end lost 4 bases, the J end lost 5 bases, and 15 bases lay between the germline ends. Germline V CDR1 and CDR2: MGHRA, YSYEKL. The CDR3 is made up of 14 amino acids. The CDR3 is CASSLGLGSHEQYV. The DNA for the CDR3 is TGCGCCAGCAGCCTCGGGTTGGGGTCCCACGAGCAGTACGTC.

The chain couples TRBV5-1 to TRBJ2-1, with TRBD2 as a possible D gene (5 bases). Germline values: CDR1 SGHRS, CDR2 YFSETQ. Trimming took off 0 bases at V and 7 bases at J, with 14 bases between the two ends. This CDR3 has 15 residues. The CDR3 region is CASSLGHTGGNEQFF. The CDR3 bases are TGCGCCAGCAGCTTGGGTCACACCGGCGGGAATGAGCAGTTCTTC.

This chain uses TRBV29-1 with TRBJ1-3; TRBD1 matches at 8 bases. The CDR3 totals 13 residues. The germline CDR1 and CDR2 sequences are SQVTM and ANQGSEA. V dropped 6 bases and J dropped 0; count of bases not matched to a gene: 1. The CDR3 here is CSVGQDSGNTIYF. CDR3 sequence (DNA): TGCAGCGTGGGACAGGACTCTGGAAACACCATATATTTT.

Relative to its sample, this clone is medium-sized. The rearrangement uses TRBV9 and TRBJ2-3, with D hard to call. This CDR3 is built from 15 residues. V lost 0 bases and J lost 1, with 9 bases in between. Germline V CDR1 and CDR2: SGDLS, YYNGEE. CDR3 sequence reads: CASSVESGGTDTQYF. In DNA form, the CDR3 reads TGTGCCAGCAGCGTAGAAAGTGGGGGCACAGATACGCAGTATTTT.

This rearrangement joins TRBV14 to TRBJ2-5, with 7 bases lining up with TRBD2. The CDR3 is 16 amino acids. CDR1 is SGHDN and CDR2 is FVKESK in the germline V gene. Germline trimming cut 1 base from V and 5 bases from J; bases unmatched to any gene: 10. The CDR3 DNA sequence: TGTGCCAGCAGCCAAGTCGGGGCGGGAGATTATGAGACCCAGTACTTC. Residues: CASSQVGAGDYETQYF.

The chain employs TRBV30 and TRBJ2-5; no definite D call. V shed 5 bases and J shed 2 bases, with 12 bases lying between them. Germline CDR1 GTSNPN, CDR2 SVGIG (reference sequence). The CDR3 has 13 residues. CDR3 sequence reads: CAWATGPQETQYF. CDR3 in DNA: TGTGCCTGGGCCACCGGGCCGCAAGAGACCCAGTACTTC.

The CDR3 loop is CASSPEGYGYTF. CDR3 nucleotide sequence: TGTGCCAGCAGCCCCGAGGGATATGGCTACACCTTC. The chain is built from TRBV9 and TRBJ1-2; D remains unclear. Deletions cut 4 bases from V and 5 bases from J, with 9 bases between. Germline lookup yields CDR1 SGDLS and CDR2 YYNGEE. The CDR3 covers 12 residues.

The J gene is TRBJ1-5, the V gene TRBV19; 7 positions agree with TRBD1. With 10 bases clipped from V and 5 bases from J, the junction kept 11 bases outside the gene matches. Germline lookup yields CDR1 LNHDA and CDR2 SQIVND (reference sequence). The CDR3 is made up of 14 amino acids. CDR3 nucleotide sequence: TGTGCCATTTCGCCGGGACAGAGTCATCAGCCCCAGCATTTT. Residues: CAISPGQSHQPQHF.